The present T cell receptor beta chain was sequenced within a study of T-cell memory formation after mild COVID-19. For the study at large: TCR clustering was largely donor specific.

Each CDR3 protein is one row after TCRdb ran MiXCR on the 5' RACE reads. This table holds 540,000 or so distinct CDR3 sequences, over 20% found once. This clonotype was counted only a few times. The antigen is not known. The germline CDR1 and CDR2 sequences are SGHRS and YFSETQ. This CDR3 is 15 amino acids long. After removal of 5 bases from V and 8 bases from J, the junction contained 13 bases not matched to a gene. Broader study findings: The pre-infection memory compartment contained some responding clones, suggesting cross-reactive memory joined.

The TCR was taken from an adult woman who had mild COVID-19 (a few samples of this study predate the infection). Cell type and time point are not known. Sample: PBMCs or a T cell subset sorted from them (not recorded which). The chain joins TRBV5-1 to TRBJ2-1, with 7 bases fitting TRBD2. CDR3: CASSPGRASAHEQFF. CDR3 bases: TGCGCCAGCAGTCCTGGGAGGGCTAGCGCCCATGAGCAGTTCTTC.